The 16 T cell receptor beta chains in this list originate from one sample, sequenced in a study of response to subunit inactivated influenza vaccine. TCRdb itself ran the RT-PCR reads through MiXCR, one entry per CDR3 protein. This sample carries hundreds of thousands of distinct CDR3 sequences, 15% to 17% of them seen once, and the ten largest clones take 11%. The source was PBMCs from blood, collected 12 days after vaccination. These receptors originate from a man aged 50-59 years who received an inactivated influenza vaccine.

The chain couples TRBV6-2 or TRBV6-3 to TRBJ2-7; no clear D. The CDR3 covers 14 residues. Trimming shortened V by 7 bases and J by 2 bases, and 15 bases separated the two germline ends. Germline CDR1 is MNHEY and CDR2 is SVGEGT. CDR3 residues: CASIKTGRPYEQYF. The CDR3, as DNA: TGTGCCAGCATAAAAACCGGGCGTCCCTACGAGCAGTACTTC.

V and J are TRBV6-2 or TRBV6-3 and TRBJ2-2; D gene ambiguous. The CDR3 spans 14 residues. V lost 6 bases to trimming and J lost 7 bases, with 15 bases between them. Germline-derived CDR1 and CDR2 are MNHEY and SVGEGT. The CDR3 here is CASRSKQRLGELFF. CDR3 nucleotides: TGTGCCAGCAGATCCAAACAGAGGCTCGGGGAGCTGTTTTTT.

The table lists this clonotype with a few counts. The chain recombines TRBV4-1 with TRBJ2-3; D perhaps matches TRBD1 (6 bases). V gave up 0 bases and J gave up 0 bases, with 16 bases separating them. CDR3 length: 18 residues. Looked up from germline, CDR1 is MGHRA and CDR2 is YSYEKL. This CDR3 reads CASSQDPTRGLSTDTQYF. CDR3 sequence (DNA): TGCGCCAGCAGCCAAGATCCAACCAGGGGCTTAAGCACAGATACGCAGTATTTT.

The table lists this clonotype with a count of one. The CDR3 is CASSQDPGSGRAGTGELFF. As DNA, the CDR3 is TGCGCCAGCAGCCAAGACCCGGGTAGCGGGAGGGCGGGCACCGGGGAGCTGTTTTTT. The gene calls are TRBV4-3 and TRBJ2-2; 11 bases are shared with TRBD2. CDR3 length: 19 amino acids. V lost 0 bases to trimming and J lost 4 bases; unmatched junction nucleotides: 10. Germline V CDR1 and CDR2: LGHNA, YSLEER.

The CDR3 DNA sequence: TGTGCCAGCAGTTGGACTAGCGGCCTATACAATGAGCAGTTCTTC. It encodes CASSWTSGLYNEQFF. The J gene is TRBJ2-1, the V gene TRBV12-3 or TRBV12-4, with 10 bases matching TRBD2. Trimming cost V 4 bases and J 4 bases; bases outside gene matches: 4. There are 15 residues in the CDR3.

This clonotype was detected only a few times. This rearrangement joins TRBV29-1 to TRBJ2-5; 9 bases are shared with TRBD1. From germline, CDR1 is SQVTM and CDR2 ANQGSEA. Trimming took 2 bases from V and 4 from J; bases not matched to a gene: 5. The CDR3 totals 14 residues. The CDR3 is CSVELTGGGETQYF. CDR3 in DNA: TGCAGCGTTGAATTGACAGGGGGGGGAGAGACCCAGTACTTC.

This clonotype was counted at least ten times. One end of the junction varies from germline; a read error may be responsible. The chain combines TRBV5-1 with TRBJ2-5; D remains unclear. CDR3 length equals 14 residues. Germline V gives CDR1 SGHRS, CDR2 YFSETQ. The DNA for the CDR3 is TGTGCCAGCAGTTTAGTCGGCAACCAAGAGACCCAGTACTTC. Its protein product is CASSLVGNQETQYF.

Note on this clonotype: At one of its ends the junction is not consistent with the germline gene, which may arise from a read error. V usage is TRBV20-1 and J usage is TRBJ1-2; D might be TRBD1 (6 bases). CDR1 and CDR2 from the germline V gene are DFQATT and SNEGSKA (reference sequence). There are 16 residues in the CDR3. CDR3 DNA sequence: TGCTGTGCTAGAGATCGACGGACAGCCTTAATCTATGGCTACACCTTC. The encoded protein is CCARDRRTALIYGYTF.

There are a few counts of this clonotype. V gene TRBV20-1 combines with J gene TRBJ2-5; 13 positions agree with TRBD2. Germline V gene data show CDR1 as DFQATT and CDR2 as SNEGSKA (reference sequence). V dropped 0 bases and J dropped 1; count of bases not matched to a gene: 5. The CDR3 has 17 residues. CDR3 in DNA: TGCAGTGCTAGAGACCTCGGGACTAGCGGGACCCAAGAGACCCAGTACTTC. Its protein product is CSARDLGTSGTQETQYF.

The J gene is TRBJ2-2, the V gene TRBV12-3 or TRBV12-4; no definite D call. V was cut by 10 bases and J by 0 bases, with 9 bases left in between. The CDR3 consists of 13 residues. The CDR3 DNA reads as TGTGCCACCCCTCGGCCGAACACCGGGGAGCTGTTTTTT. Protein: CATPRPNTGELFF.

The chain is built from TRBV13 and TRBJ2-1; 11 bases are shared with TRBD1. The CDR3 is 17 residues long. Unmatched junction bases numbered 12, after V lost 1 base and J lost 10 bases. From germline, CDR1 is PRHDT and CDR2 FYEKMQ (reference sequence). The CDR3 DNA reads TGTGCCAGCAGCTTAGTTGGTATCGGACAGGGGGCTTACGAGCAGTTCTTC. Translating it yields CASSLVGIGQGAYEQFF.

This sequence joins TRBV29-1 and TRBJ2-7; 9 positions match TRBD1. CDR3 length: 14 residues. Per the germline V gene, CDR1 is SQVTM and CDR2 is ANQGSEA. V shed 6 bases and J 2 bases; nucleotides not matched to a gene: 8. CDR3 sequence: CSVENRDRAYEQYF. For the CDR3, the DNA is TGCAGCGTCGAAAACCGGGACAGGGCCTACGAGCAGTACTTC.

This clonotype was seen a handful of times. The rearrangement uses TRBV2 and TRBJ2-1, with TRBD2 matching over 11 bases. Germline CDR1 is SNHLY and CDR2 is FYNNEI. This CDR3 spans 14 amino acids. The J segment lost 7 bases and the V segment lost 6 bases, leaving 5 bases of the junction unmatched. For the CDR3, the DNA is TGTGCCAGCAGATATAGCGGGGGGGCTAATGAGCAGTTCTTC. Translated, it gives CASRYSGGANEQFF.

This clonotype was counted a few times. The CDR3 loop reads CASSQDLAQYGYTF. Written as DNA, the CDR3 is TGCGCCAGCAGCCAAGATCTTGCCCAGTATGGCTACACCTTC. The V and J genes are TRBV4-1 and TRBJ1-2; no firm D call. CDR1 is MGHRA, CDR2 YSYEKL, per germline. This CDR3 is built from 14 residues. Trimming removed 0 bases at V and 5 bases at J, with 10 bases between.

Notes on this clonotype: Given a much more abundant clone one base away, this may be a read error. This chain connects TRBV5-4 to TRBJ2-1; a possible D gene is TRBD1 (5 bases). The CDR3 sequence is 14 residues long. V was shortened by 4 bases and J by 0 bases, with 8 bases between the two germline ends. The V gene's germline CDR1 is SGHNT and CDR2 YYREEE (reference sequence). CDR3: CASSRQSSYNEQFF. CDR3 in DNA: TGTGCCAGCAGCCGACAGAGCTCCTACAATGAGCAGTTCTTC.

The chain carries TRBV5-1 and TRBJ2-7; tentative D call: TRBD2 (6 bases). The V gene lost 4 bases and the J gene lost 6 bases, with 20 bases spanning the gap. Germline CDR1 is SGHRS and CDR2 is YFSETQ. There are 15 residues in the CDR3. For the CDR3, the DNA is TGCGCCAGCAGCAGGAACCGGGACTCCCAATTCGAGCAGTACTTC. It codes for CASSRNRDSQFEQYF. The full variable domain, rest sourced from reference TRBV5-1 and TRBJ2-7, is KAGVTQTPRYLIKTRGQQVTLSCSPISGHRSVSWYQQTPGQGLQFLFEYFSETQRNKGNFPGRFSGRQFSNSRSEMNVSTLELGDSALYLCASSRNRDSQFEQYFGPGTRLTVT.